The 32 T cell receptor beta chains reported below all come from one sample, sequenced in a study of T cell changes during pregnancy in multiple sclerosis. The protocol was immunoSEQ multiplex PCR, while the TCRdb copy is restricted to in-frame clones and leaves out a portion. Found here are 65,000 to 85,000 clones, around 94% of them singletons; the top ten hold around 0.2%. The sequences come from CD4+ T cells from peripheral blood mononuclear cells, collected before pregnancy. These TCRs come from a female donor with multiple sclerosis, enrolled in a pregnancy study.

The CDR3 reads CAWSPRLAGVDEQFF. The CDR3 nucleotides are TGTGCCTGGAGTCCTCGACTAGCGGGAGTAGATGAGCAGTTCTTC. J is TRBJ2-1 and V is TRBV30, with 12 bases aligning to TRBD2. The V gene end was trimmed by 2 bases and the J gene end by 8 bases; junction bases not matched to a gene: 7. The V gene's germline CDR1 is GTSNPN and CDR2 SVGIG (reference sequence). The CDR3 spans 15 residues.

V gene TRBV5-1 combines with J gene TRBJ2-2, with D maybe TRBD2 (6 bases). Germline-derived CDR1 and CDR2 are SGHRS and YFSETQ. Trimming removed 4 bases from V and 1 base from J, with 17 bases in between. The CDR3 has 17 amino acids. This chain's CDR3 is CASSPLGRGKNTGELFF. The DNA for the CDR3 is TGCGCCAGCAGCCCGTTGGGCCGGGGGAAGAACACCGGGGAGCTGTTTTTT.

The chain recombines TRBV5-4 with TRBJ2-1; 7 bases match TRBD1. CDR1 is SGHNT, CDR2 YYREEE, per germline (reference sequence). V trimming: 0 bases; J trimming: 2 bases; junction bases outside the gene matches: 2. This CDR3 has 15 amino acids. The chain's CDR3 is CASSLEGGAYNEQFF. CDR3 nucleotides: TGTGCCAGCAGCTTGGAAGGGGGCGCCTACAATGAGCAGTTCTTC. The full variable domain, in which reference TRBV5-4 and TRBJ2-1 provide the parts outside the CDR3, is ETGVTQSPTHLIKTRGQQVTLRCSSQSGHNTVSWYQQALGQGPQFIFQYYREEENGRGNFPPRFSGLQFPNYSSELNVNALELDDSALYLCASSLEGGAYNEQFFGPGTRLTVL.

In DNA, the CDR3 is TGTGCCAGCAGCTTAGGCAGGGGAGATCACGAGCAGTACTTC. It is translated as CASSLGRGDHEQYF. The gene calls are TRBV11-3 and TRBJ2-7; tentative D call: TRBD1 (6 bases). V gave up 1 base and J gave up 5 bases, with 12 bases separating them. In germline, CDR1 is SGHNT, CDR2 YENEEA. The CDR3 has 14 residues.

The rearrangement joins TRBV11-2 to TRBJ2-2; D possibly corresponds to TRBD2 (6 bases). V lost 4 bases and J lost 7, with 10 bases in between. This CDR3 is built from 13 residues. Looked up from germline, CDR1 is SGHAT and CDR2 is FQNNGV. As DNA, the CDR3 is TGTGCCAGCAGCTATTTGACTAGCGGGGAGCTGTTTTTT. This sequence encodes CASSYLTSGELFF. Drawing the rest from reference TRBV11-2 and TRBJ2-2, the complete variable domain is EAGVAQSPRYKIIEKRQSVAFWCNPISGHATLYWYQQILGQGPKLLIQFQNNGVVDDSQLPKDRFSAERLKGVDSTLKIQPAKLEDSAVYLCASSYLTSGELFFGEGSRLTVL.

The rearrangement links TRBV6-7 to TRBJ2-6, with 9 bases matching TRBD1. TRBV6-7 is designated an ORF whose function remains uncertain. The CDR3 contains 18 residues. V lost 10 bases, J lost 0 bases, and 13 bases stayed unmatched. The CDR3 here is CANPIPGQGFSGANVLTF. DNA of the CDR3: TGTGCCAACCCGATTCCGGGACAGGGTTTCTCTGGGGCCAACGTCCTGACTTTC.

This chain links TRBV28 with TRBJ1-1; 9 bases are a match to TRBD1. Unmatched junction bases numbered 7, after V lost 4 bases and J lost 1 base. CDR3 length equals 16 residues. Looked up from germline, CDR1 is MDHEN and CDR2 is SYDVKM. The CDR3 is CASSSAGTGSNTEAFF. DNA of the CDR3: TGTGCCAGCAGTTCTGCCGGGACAGGGTCGAACACTGAAGCTTTCTTT. Supplemented by reference TRBV28 and TRBJ1-1, the full variable domain reads DVKVTQSSRYLVKRTGEKVFLECVQDMDHENMFWYRQDPGLGLRLIYFSYDVKMKEKGDIPEGYSVSREKKERFSLILESASTNQTSMYLCASSSAGTGSNTEAFFGQGTRLTVV.

The CDR3 nucleotides are TGTGCCAGTAGTATAGGGGAGGGATACGAGCAGTACTTC. It translates to CASSIGEGYEQYF. V and J are TRBV19 and TRBJ2-7, with 7 positions matching TRBD2. CDR1 LNHDA and CDR2 SQIVND come from the germline V gene (reference sequence). V lost 1 base to trimming and J lost 4 bases; unmatched junction nucleotides: 1. The CDR3 loop spans 13 amino acids.

V gene TRBV4-1 combines with J gene TRBJ1-5; no clear D. The length of the CDR3 is 16 residues. The ends were cut back, 0 bases at V and 3 bases at J, with 12 bases in the middle. In germline, CDR1 is MGHRA, CDR2 YSYEKL. CDR3: CASSQEVSGVNQPQHF. The DNA for the CDR3 is TGCGCCAGCAGCCAAGAAGTAAGCGGAGTCAATCAGCCCCAGCATTTT.

This chain links TRBV7-3 with TRBJ2-3, with 8 bases lining up with TRBD2. CDR1 and CDR2 from the germline V gene are SGHTA and FQGTGA. J gave up 1 base and V 5 bases, and 8 bases lay outside the gene matches. The CDR3 has 16 amino acids. CDR3 sequence: CASSGGGRSGTDTQYF. The CDR3 DNA reads TGTGCCAGCAGCGGGGGCGGGAGGTCGGGCACAGATACGCAGTATTTT.

V is TRBV7-9 and J is TRBJ1-2; possibly TRBD1 for D (5 bases). The V and J ends lost 2 bases and 8 bases respectively, with 12 bases between them. This CDR3 spans 13 amino acids. Germline-derived CDR1 and CDR2 are SEHNR and FQNEAQ (reference sequence). The CDR3 DNA reads as TGTGCCAGCAGCTTAAGGGGAATACAAGGCTACACCTTC. It specifies CASSLRGIQGYTF.

The chain is built from TRBV5-1 and TRBJ1-4, with a weak D call TRBD1 (6 bases). The V end lost 0 bases, the J end lost 4 bases, and 10 bases lay between the germline ends. Germline V gene sequence: CDR1 SGHRS, CDR2 YFSETQ. This CDR3 contains 15 residues. CDR3 in DNA: TGCGCCAGCAGCTTGGGGACAGCAGATAATGAAAAACTGTTTTTT. Encoded protein: CASSLGTADNEKLFF.

This CDR3 reads CASSLSGARYGYTF. In nucleotides, the CDR3 is TGTGCCAGCAGCTTGTCAGGGGCTAGGTATGGCTACACCTTC. This chain connects TRBV5-4 to TRBJ1-2; possible D gene TRBD1, 6 bases. The CDR3 is made up of 14 amino acids. V lost 1 base to trimming and J lost 5 bases, with 12 bases between them. Germline lookup yields CDR1 SGHNT and CDR2 YYREEE (reference sequence).

J is TRBJ2-2 and V is TRBV5-1, with 9 bases fitting TRBD2. The V gene's germline CDR1 is SGHRS and CDR2 YFSETQ. The CDR3 totals 17 residues. The J segment lost 1 base and the V segment lost 3 bases, leaving 7 bases of the junction unmatched. CDR3 in DNA: TGCGCCAGCAGCTACGGTAGCGGGAGCAAGAACACCGGGGAGCTGTTTTTT. This gives the protein CASSYGSGSKNTGELFF.

The V gene is TRBV19, the J gene TRBJ2-3, with TRBD2 as a possible D gene (6 bases). Germline V gene lookup returns CDR1 LNHDA and CDR2 SQIVND (reference sequence). Trimming left V 1 base short and J 7 bases short, with 9 bases between. The CDR3 contains 13 residues. CDR3 sequence: CASSIGRANTQYF. CDR3 DNA: TGTGCCAGTAGTATAGGGAGGGCAAATACGCAGTATTTT.

The J gene is TRBJ1-2, the V gene TRBV27, with 7 bases matching TRBD1. Germline CDR1 is MNHEY and CDR2 is SMNVEV (reference sequence). J gave up 2 bases and V 3 bases, and 9 bases lay outside the gene matches. This CDR3 comprises 16 residues. The CDR3 nucleotides read TGTGCCAGCAGTTTTAGGGGACAGAACCCAAACTATGGCTACACCTTC. Protein: CASSFRGQNPNYGYTF.

The chain links TRBV15 to TRBJ2-7; maybe TRBD2 (6 bases). The CDR3 spans 14 residues. Germline V gene sequence: CDR1 LNHNV, CDR2 YYDKDF (reference sequence). The V gene lost 0 bases and the J gene lost 3 bases, with 9 bases spanning the gap. CDR3 loop: CATSRDPSDYEQYF. The CDR3 DNA reads as TGTGCCACCAGCAGAGATCCTAGCGACTACGAGCAGTACTTC.

The genes are TRBV19 and TRBJ1-3; possible D gene TRBD1, 6 bases. From germline, CDR1 is LNHDA and CDR2 SQIVND (reference sequence). Between the trimmed V and J ends, which lost 6 bases and 0 bases, there was a span of 15 bases. CDR3 length: 16 amino acids. The CDR3 protein is CASSPTGLHSGNTIYF. The CDR3 nucleotides read TGTGCCAGTAGCCCGACAGGACTCCACTCTGGAAACACCATATATTTT.

About this clone itself: Other DNA sequences within the sample encode an identical CDR3. The chain couples TRBV4-1 to TRBJ2-3; 10 bases agree with TRBD2. This CDR3 is 16 amino acids long. The J segment lost 6 bases and the V segment lost 0 bases, leaving 6 bases of the junction unmatched. In germline, CDR1 is MGHRA, CDR2 YSYEKL. CDR3 coding DNA: TGCGCCAGCAGCCAAGACATAGCGGGAGGCCTGGATACGCAGTATTTT. Protein sequence: CASSQDIAGGLDTQYF.

V usage is TRBV5-1 and J usage is TRBJ2-3; possible D gene TRBD2, 5 bases. There are 14 residues in the CDR3. The ends were cut back, 0 bases at V and 4 bases at J, with 9 bases in the middle. Germline V gene data show CDR1 as SGHRS and CDR2 as YFSETQ. In DNA form, the CDR3 reads TGCGCCAGCAGCTTGGATTCGGGGTCAGATACGCAGTATTTT. It translates to CASSLDSGSDTQYF.

J is TRBJ1-2 and V is TRBV2; 8 nucleotides agree with TRBD1. There are 15 residues in the CDR3. Germline CDR1 SNHLY, CDR2 FYNNEI. The trim removed 9 bases at V and 0 bases at J, leaving 9 bases unmatched. The CDR3: CARGGTGPANYGYTF. In DNA, the CDR3 is TGTGCCAGAGGAGGGACAGGCCCAGCTAACTATGGCTACACCTTC.

The chain carries TRBV5-5 and TRBJ1-2; perhaps TRBD1 as D (6 bases). This CDR3 region has 17 residues. Germline loops: CDR1 SGHKS, CDR2 YYEKEE (reference sequence). Trimming pared 2 bases from V and 4 bases from J, leaving 21 bases between. The CDR3 DNA follows: TGTGCCAGCAGCTTAGTGAGCGCGACAACACAGGGCTATGGCTACACCTTC. This sequence encodes CASSLVSATTQGYGYTF.

CDR3 coding DNA: TGTGCCAGCAGTTTTGTCTCCGCTGAAGCTTTCTTT. Its protein is CASSFVSAEAFF. The rearrangement uses TRBV28 and TRBJ1-1; D call uncertain. The CDR3 consists of 12 residues. V dropped 3 bases and J dropped 6 bases, with 8 bases sitting between them. Germline lookup yields CDR1 MDHEN and CDR2 SYDVKM.

V usage is TRBV15 and J usage is TRBJ2-6; possible D gene TRBD1, 6 bases. Per germline, CDR1 LNHNV and CDR2 YYDKDF (reference sequence). The ends were cut back, 2 bases at V and 5 bases at J, with 13 bases in the middle. The CDR3 covers 16 residues. For the CDR3, the DNA is TGTGCCACCAGCAGAAGAGACAGGATCTGGGCCAACGTCCTGACTTTC. Translation: CATSRRDRIWANVLTF.

The V call is TRBV14, the J call TRBJ2-7, with TRBD2 matching 7 bases. In germline, CDR1 is SGHDN, CDR2 FVKESK. This CDR3 contains 16 residues. Germline trimming cut 4 bases from V and 6 bases from J; bases unmatched to any gene: 15. The CDR3 coding sequence is TGTGCCAGCAGCCGAGCCGGGACTACCCCTCTCGGCGAGCAGTACTTC. It yields the protein CASSRAGTTPLGEQYF.

This chain uses TRBV7-6 with TRBJ2-2; 7 bases align to TRBD2. Germline V lookup: CDR1 SGHVS, CDR2 FNYEAQ. With 1 base clipped from V and 6 bases from J, the junction kept 17 bases outside the gene matches. The CDR3 consists of 19 residues. CDR3 in DNA: TGTGCCAGCAGCTTAGGGACACCAAGCGGGATGGGTATGGCCGGGGAGCTGTTTTTT. Protein sequence: CASSLGTPSGMGMAGELFF. Based on the CDR3 plus reference TRBV7-6 and TRBJ2-2, the full variable domain is GAGVSQSPRYKVTKRGQDVALRCDPISGHVSLYWYRQALGQGPEFLTYFNYEAQQDKSGLPNDRFSAERPEGSISTLTIQRTEQRDSAMYRCASSLGTPSGMGMAGELFFGEGSRLTVL.

V usage is TRBV5-1 and J usage is TRBJ2-1; 13 nucleotides line up with TRBD2. This CDR3 has 15 residues. V shed 3 bases and J 6 bases; nucleotides not matched to a gene: 3. The germline gives CDR1 SGHRS, CDR2 YFSETQ. The CDR3 nucleotides are TGCGCCAGCAGCTGGGGACTAGCGGGGCCCAATGAGCAGTTCTTC. The encoded protein is CASSWGLAGPNEQFF.

The chain couples TRBV19 to TRBJ2-1, with 8 bases lining up with TRBD2. This CDR3 is built from 15 residues. Germline trimming cut 5 bases from V and 7 bases from J; bases unmatched to any gene: 10. The V gene's germline CDR1 is LNHDA and CDR2 SQIVND (reference sequence). The CDR3 spells CASSLGLAGRNEQFF. Written as DNA, the CDR3 is TGTGCCAGTAGTTTAGGGCTAGCGGGCCGGAATGAGCAGTTCTTC.

This sequence joins TRBV30 and TRBJ1-5, with TRBD1 matching 8 bases. The CDR3 spans 15 residues. J gave up 4 bases and V 1 base, and 6 bases lay outside the gene matches. Germline V CDR1 and CDR2: GTSNPN, SVGIG (reference sequence). The CDR3, as DNA: TGTGCCTGGAGTGCCGACAGGGGAGCAAATCAGCCCCAGCATTTT. The encoded protein is CAWSADRGANQPQHF.

This rearrangement joins TRBV6-6 to TRBJ2-2; no clear D. The V and J ends lost 5 bases and 3 bases respectively, with 7 bases between them. This CDR3 is 13 amino acids long. CDR1 and CDR2 (germline): MNHNY, SVGAGI (reference sequence). The CDR3 here is CASSGRYTGELFF. The CDR3 region has the DNA TGTGCCAGCAGTGGGCGTTACACCGGGGAGCTGTTTTTT.

This chain joins TRBV9 and TRBJ1-2, with 8 bases aligning to TRBD1. Per germline, CDR1 SGDLS and CDR2 YYNGEE. The ends lost 4 bases at V and 5 bases at J; junction bases unmatched: 7. This CDR3 comprises 14 residues. In DNA, the CDR3 is TGTGCCAGCAGCTCCGCGGACAGGGTTTATGGCTACACCTTC. Translated: CASSSADRVYGYTF. The full variable domain, with the rest looked up from reference TRBV9 and TRBJ1-2, is DSGVTQTPKHLITATGQRVTLRCSPRSGDLSVYWYQQSLDQGLQFLIQYYNGEERAKGNILERFSAQQFPDLHSELNLSSLELGDSALYFCASSSADRVYGYTFGSGTRLTVV.

V gene TRBV27 combines with J gene TRBJ2-5; D ambiguous. Germline CDR1 and CDR2: MNHEY and SMNVEV (reference sequence). V lost 1 base and J 1 base, leaving 13 bases between the germline ends. The CDR3 consists of 16 residues. CDR3 residues: CASSLWAGALQETQYF. The CDR3 bases are TGTGCCAGCAGTTTATGGGCAGGCGCCCTCCAAGAGACCCAGTACTTC.